The 29 T cell receptor beta chains below all came from one sample that was sequenced in a study of blood T cell repertoires in COVID-19. The repertoire was sequenced with immunoSEQ multiplex PCR; TCRdb's copy has only in-frame clones and lacks some. The table includes fewer than 450,000 clones, around 91% detected once. The sample was peripheral blood. These receptors originate from a woman aged 18-30 years who had recovered from COVID-19.

This chain connects TRBV6-4 to TRBJ2-1; TRBD2 agrees at 12 bases. V dropped 2 bases and J dropped 2; count of bases not matched to a gene: 19. The CDR3 extends over 22 amino acids. The germline V gene has CDR1 MRHNA and CDR2 SNTAGT. In DNA form, the CDR3 reads TGTGCCAGCAGTGACGGGGGTCTAGCGGGAGGGCCTAAGGCACCCCCCTACAATGAGCAGTTCTTC. It is translated as CASSDGGLAGGPKAPPYNEQFF.

CDR3 region: CASRLHGDTNHRMPNEKLFF. As DNA, the CDR3 is TGTGCCAGTAGACTACACGGGGACACGAACCATCGCATGCCTAATGAAAAACTGTTTTTT. The V gene is TRBV19, the J gene TRBJ1-4, with D tentatively TRBD1 (6 bases). Germline-derived CDR1 and CDR2 are LNHDA and SQIVND (reference sequence). This CDR3 has 20 residues. Between the trimmed V and J ends, which lost 6 bases and 3 bases, there was a span of 29 bases.

V gene TRBV5-1 combines with J gene TRBJ2-1; 10 positions match TRBD2. Germline V gene sequence: CDR1 SGHRS, CDR2 YFSETQ. V trimming: 2 bases; J trimming: 7 bases; junction bases outside the gene matches: 9. This CDR3 is built from 16 residues. DNA of the CDR3: TGCGCCAGCAGCTTCGTTGAGGCTAGCGGGAGAAATGAGCAGTTCTTC. Encoded protein: CASSFVEASGRNEQFF.

The chain joins TRBV6-5 to TRBJ1-6; D gene ambiguous. Germline V CDR1 and CDR2: MNHEY, SVGAGI. The length of the CDR3 is 14 residues. Trimming removed 2 bases from V and 9 bases from J, with 11 bases in between. CDR3 protein: CASSYAASSSPLHF. CDR3 DNA sequence: TGTGCCAGCAGTTACGCGGCTTCTAGTTCACCCCTCCACTTT.

The chain is built from TRBV5-8 and TRBJ1-1; 7 nucleotides match TRBD1. V gave up 0 bases and J gave up 6 bases; unmatched junction bases: 8. Germline assignment: CDR1 SGHTS and CDR2 YDEGEE. This CDR3 region has 15 residues. CDR3 loop: CASSLEAGGWSEAFF. In DNA, the CDR3 is TGTGCCAGCAGCTTGGAGGCAGGGGGATGGTCTGAAGCTTTCTTT. Drawing the rest from reference TRBV5-8 and TRBJ1-1, the complete variable domain is EAGVTQSPTHLIKTRGQQATLRCSPISGHTSVYWYQQALGLGLQFLLWYDEGEERNRGNFPPRFSGRQFPNYSSELNVNALELEDSALYLCASSLEAGGWSEAFFGQGTRLTVV.

The V call is TRBV6-2 or TRBV6-3, the J call TRBJ2-4; possible D gene TRBD2, 5 bases. CDR3 length: 20 amino acids. Germline V gene sequence: CDR1 MNHEY, CDR2 SVGEGT. The V end lost 2 bases, the J end lost 0 bases, and 23 bases lay between the germline ends. The CDR3 coding sequence is TGTGCCAGCAGTTACAACAGACACCGTAGCGAGACGGTAGCCAAAAACATTCAGTACTTC. This sequence encodes CASSYNRHRSETVAKNIQYF.

Only a few counts were recorded for this clone. This chain uses TRBV5-1 with TRBJ1-2; TRBD1 agrees at 9 bases. CDR3 size: 15 residues. Germline V lookup: CDR1 SGHRS, CDR2 YFSETQ. Losses at the gene ends were 2 bases for V and 6 bases for J; bases not matched to a gene: 8. CDR3 nucleotides: TGCGCCAGCAGCTTCAATAAACAGGGGGCGAATGGCTACACCTTC. Translated: CASSFNKQGANGYTF.

This clone showed up just once. CDR3 in amino acids: CSARGVDTQYF. CDR3 sequence (DNA): TGCAGTGCTAGAGGAGTCGATACGCAGTATTTT. This rearrangement joins TRBV20-1 to TRBJ2-3; no clear D gene. V was trimmed by 1 base and J by 6 bases, leaving 5 bases between them. Germline CDR1 reads DFQATT; CDR2 reads SNEGSKA (reference sequence). The CDR3 is 11 residues long.

This sequence joins TRBV4-3 and TRBJ1-1, with a tentative D call TRBD1 (5 bases). The germline gives CDR1 LGHNA, CDR2 YSLEER. The ends were cut back, 7 bases at V and 2 bases at J, with 17 bases in the middle. This CDR3 has 15 residues. The CDR3 is CASNRGTQDNTEAFF. CDR3 in DNA: TGCGCCAGCAACCGCGGGACGCAAGACAACACTGAAGCTTTCTTT.

The chain couples TRBV19 to TRBJ1-2; 11 nucleotides line up with TRBD1. The CDR3 spans 16 residues. Trimming removed 2 bases from V and 4 bases from J; junction bases left unmatched: 6. CDR1 is LNHDA, CDR2 SQIVND, per germline (reference sequence). CDR3 loop: CASSIRTGGGGYGYTF. The CDR3 DNA follows: TGTGCCAGTAGTATAAGGACAGGGGGCGGCGGCTATGGCTACACCTTC.

V and J are TRBV5-5 and TRBJ2-7, with 9 bases that match TRBD1. Germline V gene data show CDR1 as SGHKS and CDR2 as YYEKEE (reference sequence). This CDR3 is 12 amino acids long. V lost 4 bases and J lost 9; bases outside the gene matches: 5. The CDR3 protein is CASSAGTGMQYV. The DNA for the CDR3 is TGTGCCAGCAGCGCCGGGACAGGGATGCAGTACGTC.

This chain joins TRBV28 and TRBJ2-7; 8 bases align to TRBD2. V trimming: 4 bases; J trimming: 3 bases; junction bases outside the gene matches: 5. CDR1 and CDR2 (germline): MDHEN, SYDVKM. The CDR3 is made up of 14 amino acids. The CDR3 region has the DNA TGTGCCAGCAGTTGGGCCAGCGGGAGCTACGAGCAGTACGTC. Residues: CASSWASGSYEQYV.

The V gene is TRBV2, the J gene TRBJ1-5, with 7 bases aligning to TRBD1. The CDR3 has 15 amino acids. V lost 4 bases and J lost 1; bases outside the gene matches: 4. Germline V CDR1 and CDR2: SNHLY, FYNNEI. The CDR3 spells CASSVDRSSNQPQHF. As DNA, the CDR3 is TGTGCCAGCAGTGTGGACAGGTCAAGCAATCAGCCCCAGCATTTT.

This chain connects TRBV9 to TRBJ1-4; 7 positions agree with TRBD1. J lost 5 bases, V lost 0 bases, and 7 bases had no gene match. Germline V lookup: CDR1 SGDLS, CDR2 YYNGEE. This CDR3 contains 16 residues. CDR3: CASSVGWGQLNEKLFF. The CDR3 DNA is TGTGCCAGCAGCGTAGGCTGGGGACAGTTGAATGAAAAACTGTTTTTT.

V is TRBV7-2 and J is TRBJ1-4; 9 bases align to TRBD1. This CDR3 comprises 16 residues. Germline lookup yields CDR1 SGHTA and CDR2 FQGNSA. The J segment lost 7 bases and the V segment lost 5 bases, leaving 11 bases of the junction unmatched. The CDR3 DNA reads as TGTGCCAGCAGCATAAGCGGGACAGGGAGAGGTGAAAAACTGTTTTTT. This gives the protein CASSISGTGRGEKLFF. The entire variable domain, with the rest obtained from reference TRBV7-2 and TRBJ1-4, is as follows: GAGVSQSPSNKVTEKGKDVELRCDPISGHTALYWYRQSLGQGLEFLIYFQGNSAPDKSGLPSDRFSAERTGGSVSTLTIQRTQQEDSAVYLCASSISGTGRGEKLFFGSGTQLSVL.

This clone was seen a single time. This rearrangement joins TRBV6-5 to TRBJ1-1; D uncertain. The CDR3 covers 14 residues. Germline assignment: CDR1 MNHEY and CDR2 SVGAGI. V lost 7 bases and J lost 0, with 12 bases in between. The CDR3 loop reads CASTKLQVNTEAFF. The CDR3 DNA is TGTGCCAGCACGAAGCTCCAGGTGAACACTGAAGCTTTCTTT.

This clone has ten or more counts. This rearrangement joins TRBV19 to TRBJ2-7, with 9 bases matching TRBD1. V trimming: 5 bases; J trimming: 3 bases; junction bases outside the gene matches: 17. This CDR3 is 18 amino acids long. CDR1 and CDR2 from the germline V gene are LNHDA and SQIVND (reference sequence). The CDR3 sequence is CASSLLTRQGVLSYEQYV. CDR3 coding DNA: TGTGCCAGTAGTCTACTTACTAGACAGGGGGTCCTAAGCTACGAGCAGTACGTC.

This clone was counted a single time. The chain joins TRBV5-1 to TRBJ2-1; D may be TRBD1 (5 bases). The CDR3 runs to 15 residues. Germline V gene sequence: CDR1 SGHRS, CDR2 YFSETQ. V was trimmed by 0 bases and J by 2 bases, leaving 9 bases between them. The chain's CDR3 is CASSLAAGPYNEQFF. For the CDR3, the DNA is TGCGCCAGCAGCTTGGCGGCAGGGCCCTACAATGAGCAGTTCTTC.

J is TRBJ1-1 and V is TRBV7-2, with D perhaps TRBD1 (6 bases). CDR1 SGHTA and CDR2 FQGNSA come from the germline V gene. Trimming stripped 1 base from V and 11 bases from J, with 14 bases between. The CDR3 is 13 residues long. The CDR3 sequence: CASSLDSVGAAFF. The DNA of the CDR3 is TGTGCCAGCAGCTTAGACTCGGTGGGGGCGGCTTTCTTT.

The rearrangement uses TRBV7-2 and TRBJ1-1; possible D gene TRBD1, 5 bases. Germline CDR1 reads SGHTA; CDR2 reads FQGNSA. V was pared by 3 bases and J by 4 bases, with 12 bases between. The CDR3 spans 14 residues. CDR3: CASSFTRDGTEAFF. For the CDR3, the DNA is TGTGCCAGCAGCTTCACCAGGGATGGCACTGAAGCTTTCTTT.

The CDR3 sequence: CASSSRTSGNQPQHF. The CDR3, as DNA: TGTGCCAGCTCATCTCGGACAAGTGGCAATCAGCCCCAGCATTTT. V and J are TRBV18 and TRBJ1-5; a possible D gene is TRBD1 (5 bases). The germline CDR1 and CDR2 sequences are KGHSH and LQKENI. The CDR3 consists of 15 residues. The ends were cut back, 5 bases at V and 2 bases at J, with 13 bases in the middle.

This chain connects TRBV20-1 to TRBJ1-3, with D possibly matching TRBD1 (5 bases). The CDR3 totals 13 residues. V was cut by 3 bases and J by 4 bases, with 10 bases left in between. Germline CDR1 reads DFQATT; CDR2 reads SNEGSKA (reference sequence). The CDR3 loop is CSASRSGGNTIYF. In DNA, the CDR3 is TGCAGTGCTAGTAGGTCAGGGGGAAACACCATATATTTT.

This chain joins TRBV7-6 and TRBJ1-2; possible D gene TRBD1, 5 bases. The V gene lost 0 bases and the J gene lost 2 bases, with 16 bases spanning the gap. The CDR3 extends over 17 amino acids. The V gene's germline CDR1 is SGHVS and CDR2 FNYEAQ. The CDR3 reads CASSLAPGRSPNYGYTF. DNA for the CDR3: TGTGCCAGCAGCTTAGCGCCAGGGCGTTCCCCGAACTATGGCTACACCTTC.

This sequence joins TRBV5-1 and TRBJ2-1; TRBD2 matches at 16 bases. CDR3 length equals 18 residues. Germline CDR1 and CDR2: SGHRS and YFSETQ. With V trimmed by 4 bases and J by 2 bases, 6 bases remained unmatched. The CDR3 DNA sequence: TGCGCCAGCAGCCCCGGGACTAGCGGGAGGGTAGCCTACAATGAGCAGTTCTTC. Protein sequence: CASSPGTSGRVAYNEQFF.

CDR3 residues: CASSLFAGAEQYV. For the CDR3, the DNA is TGTGCCAGCAGCTTATTCGCAGGGGCCGAGCAGTACGTC. J is TRBJ2-7 and V is TRBV7-9; D possibly corresponds to TRBD1 (6 bases). Germline lookup yields CDR1 SEHNR and CDR2 FQNEAQ (reference sequence). This CDR3 comprises 13 residues. Trimming pared 2 bases from V and 6 bases from J, leaving 11 bases between.

The genes are TRBV11-3 and TRBJ1-2, with TRBD1 matching over 7 bases. Germline V gives CDR1 SGHNT, CDR2 YENEEA. Trimming removed 2 bases from V and 7 bases from J; junction bases left unmatched: 16. This CDR3 has 17 residues. This chain's CDR3 is CASSLHSVDRDIGGYTF. The CDR3 bases are TGTGCCAGCAGCTTACATTCCGTTGACAGGGATATCGGTGGCTACACCTTC.

V and J are TRBV5-6 and TRBJ1-2, with D perhaps matching TRBD1 (6 bases). V lost 0 bases, J lost 4 bases, and 7 bases lay in between. CDR3 size: 13 residues. Per the germline V gene, CDR1 is SGHDT and CDR2 is YYEEEE. CDR3 DNA: TGTGCCAGCAGCTTGGGGACAGCCTATGGCTACACCTTC. This translates into CASSLGTAYGYTF.

The chain links TRBV4-3 to TRBJ2-7, with 7 nucleotides matching TRBD1. The V segment lost 3 bases and the J segment 0 bases; nucleotides outside the gene matches: 5. The germline V gene has CDR1 LGHNA and CDR2 YSLEER. The CDR3 length is 15 residues. CDR3 residues: CASSHPRDSSYEQYV. The CDR3 DNA is TGCGCCAGCAGCCACCCCCGGGACAGCTCCTACGAGCAGTACGTC.

The V call is TRBV5-4, the J call TRBJ1-4; the match to TRBD1 covers 8 bases. The germline V gene encodes CDR1 SGHNT and CDR2 YYREEE (reference sequence). V shed 4 bases and J 8 bases; nucleotides not matched to a gene: 10. The length of the CDR3 is 15 residues. In DNA, the CDR3 is TGTGCCAGCAGCGAGACAGGGGACCCCTGGGAAAAACTGTTTTTT. It codes for CASSETGDPWEKLFF.